Shown below are 8 T cell receptor beta chains from a single sample sequenced in a study of technical replicates of blood from several donors. Clones were sequenced by immunoSEQ multiplex PCR, and TCRdb holds only the in-frame ones, with some missing. Found here are 67,000 or so clones, less than 97% of them singletons; the top ten hold 0.24%. The sequenced material came from T cells isolated from PBMCs. The source is a human donor in good health.

The gene calls are TRBV7-9 and TRBJ2-5, with D perhaps TRBD2 (7 bases). Per the germline V gene, CDR1 is SEHNR and CDR2 is FQNEAQ (reference sequence). V was clipped by 5 bases and J by 5 bases, with 15 bases between them. CDR3 size: 14 residues. CDR3 DNA: TGTGCCAGCAGCCGGGGGGCTAGCCGGGAGACCCAGTACTTC. Protein: CASSRGASRETQYF. Complete variable domain (other parts from reference TRBV7-9 and TRBJ2-5): DTGVSQNPRHKITKRGQNVTFRCDPISEHNRLYWYRQTLGQGPEFLTYFQNEAQLEKSRLLSDRFSAERPKGSFSTLEIQRTEQGDSAMYLCASSRGASRETQYFGPGTRLLVL.

This rearrangement joins TRBV27 to TRBJ2-7, with TRBD2 matching 10 bases. Unmatched junction bases numbered 16, after V lost 8 bases and J lost 3 bases. The CDR3 is 17 residues long. From germline, CDR1 is MNHEY and CDR2 SMNVEV (reference sequence). The CDR3 spells CASRRRPSGSNHYEQYF. CDR3 DNA: TGTGCCAGCCGCAGGAGACCTAGCGGGAGTAACCACTACGAGCAGTACTTC.

The chain links TRBV4-1 to TRBJ1-4; 12 bases agree with TRBD1. V lost 0 bases and J lost 8; bases outside the gene matches: 13. CDR3 length: 19 amino acids. Germline V gene sequence: CDR1 MGHRA, CDR2 YSYEKL. As DNA, the CDR3 is TGCGCCAGCAGCCAAGATCCCCGGGACAGGGGGCTCTCGAGAGAAAAACTGTTTTTT. This gives the protein CASSQDPRDRGLSREKLFF.

This rearrangement joins TRBV2 to TRBJ1-2, with D tentatively TRBD1 (6 bases). V was cut by 3 bases and J by 8 bases, with 13 bases left in between. CDR1 is SNHLY, CDR2 FYNNEI, per germline. There are 13 residues in the CDR3. The CDR3 is CASSESKGVGYTF. The DNA for the CDR3 is TGTGCCAGCAGTGAGTCTAAGGGGGTCGGCTACACCTTC.

The chain joins TRBV21-1 to TRBJ1-2. TRBV21-1 is flagged as a pseudogene. The CDR3 runs to 11 residues. The CDR3 region has the DNA TGTGCCAGCAGCAGCGTCTATGGCTACACCTTC. Translating it yields CASSSVYGYTF.

The CDR3 bases are TGTGCCAGCAGCCTGAGGACTCCCTACACCGGGGAGCTGTTTTTT. It specifies CASSLRTPYTGELFF. The chain employs TRBV14 and TRBJ2-2; D is possibly TRBD2 (5 bases). The CDR3 has 15 amino acids. V was clipped by 4 bases and J by 3 bases, with 12 bases between them. The germline CDR1 and CDR2 sequences are SGHDN and FVKESK.

The chain employs TRBV5-8 and TRBJ2-5; 9 positions match TRBD2. The J segment lost 2 bases and the V segment lost 0 bases, leaving 5 bases of the junction unmatched. Germline loops: CDR1 SGHTS, CDR2 YDEGEE. The CDR3 covers 16 residues. CDR3 coding DNA: TGTGCCAGCAGCTTGGAAATAGCGGGAGAGCAAGAGACCCAGTACTTC. Residues: CASSLEIAGEQETQYF. The full variable domain, in which reference TRBV5-8 and TRBJ2-5 provide the parts outside the CDR3, is EAGVTQSPTHLIKTRGQQATLRCSPISGHTSVYWYQQALGLGLQFLLWYDEGEERNRGNFPPRFSGRQFPNYSSELNVNALELEDSALYLCASSLEIAGEQETQYFGPGTRLLVL.

The chain carries TRBV4-1 and TRBJ1-4; D might be TRBD1 (6 bases). The CDR3 loop spans 16 amino acids. Trimming stripped 4 bases from V and 0 bases from J, with 12 bases between. The germline V gene has CDR1 MGHRA and CDR2 YSYEKL. The CDR3 loop is CASSPGHSATNEKLFF. The CDR3 nucleotides read TGCGCCAGCAGCCCGGGACACTCTGCAACTAATGAAAAACTGTTTTTT.